Listed here are 24 T cell receptor beta chains from one sample, sequenced in a study of cytomegalovirus exposure and HLA in healthy donors. Amplification used 60 Vbeta primers and 13 Jbeta primers. Profiled with immunoSEQ multiplex PCR; TCRdb holds only in-frame clones, not every one. This sample carries roughly 190,000 clones, about four fifths of them seen once, and the ten largest clones take 1.6%. The sample taken for sequencing was PBMCs. The receptors were sampled from a woman in her fifties or sixties in good health and CMV-seronegative.

The V call is TRBV19, the J call TRBJ1-1; D not resolved. This CDR3 comprises 15 residues. CDR1 is LNHDA and CDR2 is SQIVND in the germline V gene (reference sequence). Deletions cut 5 bases from V and 1 base from J, with 14 bases between. The CDR3 bases are TGTGCCAGTAGTCCGAGCGGGAAGGGGAACACTGAAGCTTTCTTT. Protein: CASSPSGKGNTEAFF.

V and J are TRBV7-2 and TRBJ2-7; D is unresolved. This CDR3 has 11 amino acids. Germline loops: CDR1 SGHTA, CDR2 FQGNSA. V lost 5 bases to trimming and J lost 1 base, with 3 bases between them. The CDR3 bases are TGTGCCAGCAGCCGGTCCTACGAGCAGTACTTC. Translated, it gives CASSRSYEQYF.

This clone was counted once. The chain joins TRBV7-2 to TRBJ2-5; 8 nucleotides agree with TRBD1. Germline lookup yields CDR1 SGHTA and CDR2 FQGNSA. The V segment lost 3 bases and the J segment 5 bases; nucleotides outside the gene matches: 5. The CDR3 length is 14 residues. This CDR3 is CASSFLGQGETQYF. In DNA form, the CDR3 reads TGTGCCAGCAGCTTCCTTGGACAGGGTGAGACCCAGTACTTC.

This clone was picked up one time. The chain combines TRBV27 with TRBJ2-3; 10 nucleotides line up with TRBD2. This CDR3 has 15 residues. Per the germline V gene, CDR1 is MNHEY and CDR2 is SMNVEV (reference sequence). The junction had 7 bases not matched to a gene; V was cut back by 4 bases and J by 6 bases. CDR3 sequence: CASSSRTSGVDTQYF. CDR3 DNA: TGTGCCAGCAGTTCCCGGACTAGCGGTGTCGATACGCAGTATTTT.

The V call is TRBV7-3, the J call TRBJ2-2; TRBD1 matches at 8 bases. J gave up 1 base and V 5 bases, and 6 bases lay outside the gene matches. This CDR3 has 16 amino acids. Per germline, CDR1 SGHTA and CDR2 FQGTGA. The CDR3 sequence: CASSLSGTGNTGELFF. For the CDR3, the DNA is TGTGCCAGCAGCCTGTCCGGGACAGGGAACACCGGGGAGCTGTTTTTT.

CDR3 sequence reads: CASSLLGQGGYNEQFF. CDR3 sequence (DNA): TGTGCCAGCAGTTTACTAGGACAGGGTGGTTACAATGAGCAGTTCTTC. V is TRBV6-6 and J is TRBJ2-1; 8 bases are a match to TRBD1. The CDR3 is 16 residues long. V trimming: 4 bases; J trimming: 4 bases; junction bases outside the gene matches: 9. Germline CDR1 MNHNY, CDR2 SVGAGI (reference sequence).

This chain connects TRBV29-1 to TRBJ2-7, with D possibly being TRBD2 (6 bases). This CDR3 comprises 11 residues. The germline V gene has CDR1 SQVTM and CDR2 ANQGSEA. Trimming removed 7 bases at V and 2 bases at J, with 9 bases between. CDR3 loop: CSAGEPYEQYF. CDR3 nucleotides: TGCAGCGCGGGGGAGCCCTACGAGCAGTACTTC.

The chain employs TRBV7-8 and TRBJ1-1; D ambiguous. The CDR3 extends over 14 amino acids. Germline CDR1 is SGHVS and CDR2 is FQNEAQ. V lost 5 bases to trimming and J lost 8 bases, with 18 bases between them. The CDR3 DNA follows: TGTGCCAGCAGCCCCCCTGGCTTTTTGCCCGAAGCTTTCTTT. Translated: CASSPPGFLPEAFF.

This clone occurred a few times. The rearrangement links TRBV5-3 to TRBJ2-1; 7 positions agree with TRBD2. TRBV5-3 is an open reading frame, and its role is uncertain. J lost 1 base, V lost 0 bases, and 4 bases had no gene match. The CDR3 consists of 16 residues. DNA of the CDR3: TGTGCCAGAAGCTTGGGCGGGAGCCAATCCTACAATGAGCAGTTCTTC. Protein product: CARSLGGSQSYNEQFF.

The J gene is TRBJ2-3, the V gene TRBV4-3; 10 bases are shared with TRBD2. CDR3 length: 15 residues. Germline-derived CDR1 and CDR2 are LGHNA and YSLEER. The junction had 7 bases not matched to a gene; V was cut back by 6 bases and J by 4 bases. CDR3 in amino acids: CASRRGLAAADTQYF. CDR3 DNA sequence: TGCGCCAGCAGGCGCGGACTAGCGGCGGCAGATACGCAGTATTTT.

The genes are TRBV7-9 and TRBJ1-1, with 12 bases matching TRBD1. In germline, CDR1 is SEHNR, CDR2 FQNEAQ (reference sequence). With V trimmed by 4 bases and J by 1 base, 7 bases remained unmatched. The CDR3 is made up of 17 amino acids. The CDR3 DNA reads TGTGCCAGCAGCTCCCGGGGACAGGGGGCGCCGAACACTGAAGCTTTCTTT. Its translation: CASSSRGQGAPNTEAFF.

The genes are TRBV7-9 and TRBJ2-7, with 8 bases that match TRBD2. This CDR3 spans 15 amino acids. Germline values: CDR1 SEHNR, CDR2 FQNEAQ (reference sequence). V lost 5 bases, J lost 2 bases, and 8 bases stayed unmatched. CDR3 nucleotides: TGTGCCAGCAGCCCCCGGGGCGGGGGGCCCTACGAGCAGTACTTC. Protein sequence: CASSPRGGGPYEQYF.

V usage is TRBV13 and J usage is TRBJ2-5; 10 nucleotides agree with TRBD1. The J call is in doubt because the DNA end fits TRBJ2-7 better. CDR3 length: 15 residues. CDR1 PRHDT and CDR2 FYEKMQ come from the germline V gene (reference sequence). This chain's CDR3 is CASSLGGQGLYEQYF. CDR3 DNA sequence: TGTGCCAGCAGCTTAGGGGGACAGGGGTTATACGAGCAGTACTTC.

The CDR3 loop is CASLDGGSPNYGYTF. The CDR3 coding sequence is TGTGCCAGCCTGGATGGTGGGAGCCCTAACTATGGCTACACCTTC. V and J are TRBV6-1 and TRBJ1-2, with D hard to call. CDR3 length: 15 residues. Trimming left V 8 bases short and J 0 bases short, with 16 bases between. CDR1 MNHNS and CDR2 SASEGT come from the germline V gene.

The sample holds a few counts of this clone. The chain has TRBV19 and TRBJ2-7, with D maybe TRBD1 (5 bases). The germline V gene encodes CDR1 LNHDA and CDR2 SQIVND (reference sequence). V shed 7 bases and J shed 4 bases, with 11 bases lying between them. CDR3 length: 12 residues. The CDR3 coding sequence is TGTGCCAGTATTGGGGCAGGATACGAGCAGTACTTC. It yields the protein CASIGAGYEQYF.

Here the CDR3 reads CASSAPGGYGYTF. CDR3 nucleotide sequence: TGTGCCAGCAGCGCTCCAGGGGGTTATGGCTACACCTTC. V and J are TRBV9 and TRBJ1-2; 7 bases map to TRBD1. This CDR3 is 13 amino acids long. The germline gives CDR1 SGDLS, CDR2 YYNGEE. V shed 3 bases, J shed 5 bases, and the junction held 4 bases outside the gene matches.

This chain uses TRBV27 with TRBJ1-6, with 7 bases fitting TRBD1. The CDR3 has 15 residues. Germline CDR1 reads MNHEY; CDR2 reads SMNVEV (reference sequence). The junction had 5 bases not matched to a gene; V was cut back by 5 bases and J by 4 bases. The CDR3 region is CASSAYRGYNSPLHF. The CDR3 DNA sequence: TGTGCCAGCAGTGCCTACAGGGGTTATAATTCACCCCTCCACTTT.

This clone was recorded at least ten times. V and J are TRBV4-1 and TRBJ1-4, with D maybe TRBD1 (6 bases). The V gene lost 3 bases and the J gene lost 7 bases, with 15 bases spanning the gap. Germline values: CDR1 MGHRA, CDR2 YSYEKL. The length of the CDR3 is 15 residues. The CDR3 region is CASSQVGLGAEKLFF. In nucleotides, the CDR3 is TGCGCCAGCAGCCAGGTGGGGTTGGGGGCTGAAAAACTGTTTTTT.

This chain uses TRBV7-9 with TRBJ2-3; no clear D. Deletions cut 11 bases from V and 5 bases from J, with 11 bases between. The CDR3 is made up of 11 amino acids. Germline CDR1 and CDR2: SEHNR and FQNEAQ (reference sequence). As DNA, the CDR3 is TGTGCCGGCCAAAAGAAAGATACGCAGTATTTT. The encoded protein is CAGQKKDTQYF.

This chain's CDR3 is CATSYNRNQETQYF. The CDR3 DNA reads as TGTGCCACCAGCTATAACAGAAACCAAGAGACCCAGTACTTC. The chain links TRBV15 to TRBJ2-5; D ambiguous. This CDR3 spans 14 amino acids. The germline V gene has CDR1 LNHNV and CDR2 YYDKDF (reference sequence). V lost 5 bases, J lost 0 bases, and 10 bases lay in between.

The CDR3 loop reads CASSRPRLADNTGELFF. The CDR3 nucleotides are TGTGCCAGCAGCAGACCCCGACTAGCAGATAACACCGGGGAGCTGTTTTTT. This chain joins TRBV5-6 and TRBJ2-2; 7 bases agree with TRBD2. Germline CDR1 is SGHDT and CDR2 is YYEEEE. Trimming removed 4 bases from V and 2 bases from J; junction bases left unmatched: 11. This CDR3 has 17 residues.

The chain couples TRBV9 to TRBJ2-3, with D perhaps matching TRBD2 (7 bases). Germline CDR1 and CDR2: SGDLS and YYNGEE. The length of the CDR3 is 15 residues. The V end lost 2 bases, the J end lost 4 bases, and 14 bases lay between the germline ends. The CDR3 here is CASSVWGGAPDTQYF. CDR3 coding DNA: TGTGCCAGCAGCGTTTGGGGGGGGGCCCCAGATACGCAGTATTTT.

The chain links TRBV6-5 to TRBJ1-5, with D possibly matching TRBD1 (5 bases). CDR1 and CDR2 from the germline V gene are MNHEY and SVGAGI. The CDR3 contains 13 residues. Trimming shortened V by 2 bases and J by 7 bases, and 9 bases separated the two germline ends. For the CDR3, the DNA is TGTGCCAGCAGTTACGACAGTAAGCAGCCCCAGCATTTT. Translating gives CASSYDSKQPQHF.

There are a few counts of this clone. V is TRBV7-2 and J is TRBJ2-7; 13 bases line up with TRBD2. The V gene's germline CDR1 is SGHTA and CDR2 FQGNSA. Trimming took 4 bases from V and 3 from J; bases not matched to a gene: 9. This CDR3 has 17 amino acids. The CDR3 bases are TGTGCCAGCAGCTATCTACCGGGACTAGCGGGACTCTACGAGCAGTACTTC. Translation: CASSYLPGLAGLYEQYF. Complete variable domain (other parts from reference TRBV7-2 and TRBJ2-7): GAGVSQSPSNKVTEKGKDVELRCDPISGHTALYWYRQSLGQGLEFLIYFQGNSAPDKSGLPSDRFSAERTGGSVSTLTIQRTQQEDSAVYLCASSYLPGLAGLYEQYFGPGTRLTVT.